The rows below give T cell receptor beta chains drawn from one sample of a study of cytotoxic CD8 clonotypes in ibrutinib-treated CLL. The method was immunoSEQ multiplex PCR; TCRdb's version includes in-frame clones alone and lacks a portion of them. Of roughly 150,000 clones listed, roughly four fifths were seen once; the top ten hold 4.6%. This sample comprised PBMCs, obtained after 24 months of ibrutinib treatment. Source of these receptors: a human donor with chronic lymphocytic leukemia. The CDR3 runs from the conserved cysteine through the conserved F or W. The D gene is left open where the match is weak. The size of a clone is reported for some rows only, either as once, few or many, or as a class for expanded clones.

clone_size,d_call,j_call,v_call,cdr3_aa,cdr3_nt
NA,NA,TRBJ2-2,TRBV6-6,CASSWRYSTGELFF,TGTGCCAGCAGTTGGCGGTACTCCACCGGGGAGCTGTTTTTT
NA,NA,TRBJ2-2,TRBV27,CASSLSRLTGELFF,TGTGCCAGCAGTTTATCGAGGCTCACCGGGGAGCTGTTTTTT
NA,TRBD2,TRBJ2-3,TRBV4-1,CASSQVQLAGTDTQYF,TGCGCCAGCAGCCAAGTACAGCTAGCGGGAACAGATACGCAGTATTTT
few,NA,TRBJ1-1,TRBV19,CASSIVGTTEAFF,TGTGCCAGTAGTATAGTTGGTACCACTGAAGCTTTCTTT
NA,TRBD2,TRBJ2-7,TRBV19,CASSPIAGGNYEQYF,TGTGCCAGTAGTCCTATAGCGGGAGGAAACTACGAGCAGTACTTC
NA,NA,TRBJ1-4,TRBV20-1,CSAPGEQKLFF,TGCAGTGCCCCTGGGGAGCAAAAACTGTTTTTT
NA,TRBD1,TRBJ1-5,TRBV6-1,CASSGQGSNQPQHF,TGTGCCAGCAGTGGACAGGGGAGCAATCAGCCCCAGCATTTT
NA,TRBD2,TRBJ2-1,TRBV7-2,CASSLSGSSYNEQFF,TGTGCCAGCAGCCTAAGCGGGAGCTCCTACAATGAGCAGTTCTTC
NA,NA,TRBJ1-1,TRBV6-6,CASSYSTMRGVAFF,TGTGCCAGCAGTTACTCGACAATGCGGGGGGTAGCTTTCTTT
NA,TRBD2,TRBJ2-3,TRBV4-1,CASERTSGSTDTQYF,TGCGCCAGCGAACGGACTAGCGGGAGCACAGATACGCAGTATTTT
NA,NA,TRBJ1-1,TRBV7-2,CASSLVGQGTEAFF,TGTGCCAGCAGCTTAGTAGGGCAGGGGACTGAAGCTTTCTTT
NA,NA,TRBJ2-7,TRBV9,CASSVGRDNSYEQYF,TGTGCCAGCAGCGTAGGCCGGGACAACTCCTACGAGCAGTACTTC
NA,NA,TRBJ1-1,TRBV15,CATSRGDKRITEAFF,TGTGCCACCAGCAGAGGAGACAAGAGGATAACTGAAGCTTTCTTT
NA,NA,TRBJ2-1,TRBV5-1,CASSPGPTTNYEQFF,TGCGCCAGCAGCCCGGGACCCACCACAAACTATGAGCAGTTCTTC
NA,NA,TRBJ2-4,TRBV13,CASSLGAGVEAQYF,TGTGCCAGCAGCTTAGGGGCAGGTGTGGAGGCTCAGTACTTC
NA,NA,TRBJ2-1,TRBV5-8,CASSHTGSSYNEQFF,TGTGCCAGCAGCCACACAGGGAGCTCCTACAATGAGCAGTTCTTC
NA,NA,TRBJ2-7,TRBV11-2,CASSSRLETNEQYF,TGTGCCAGCAGCTCCCGACTAGAAACAAACGAGCAGTACTTC
NA,NA,TRBJ1-2,TRBV19,CASLDRSNYGYTF,TGTGCCAGCCTGGACCGGTCTAACTATGGCTACACCTTC
few,NA,TRBJ1-4,TRBV5-1,CASSPGSSTNEKLFF,TGCGCCAGCAGCCCGGGGTCCTCAACTAATGAAAAACTGTTTTTT
NA,NA,TRBJ1-1,TRBV7-9,CASSERRDFSEAFF,TGTGCCAGCAGCGAGAGGAGGGATTTTAGTGAAGCTTTCTTT
NA,TRBD2,TRBJ2-2,TRBV30,CACLPGLEVTGELFF,TGTGCCTGCTTACCGGGACTAGAAGTAACCGGGGAGCTGTTTTTT
NA,NA,TRBJ2-5,TRBV10-1,CVRTEPEETQYF,TGCGTCAGGACAGAACCTGAAGAGACCCAGTACTTC
NA,NA,TRBJ1-1,TRBV18,CASSPSGRASWAFF,TGTGCCAGCTCACCGTCGGGCAGGGCTTCCTGGGCTTTCTTT
NA,NA,TRBJ1-1,TRBV27,CASRSGTPGTEAFF,TGTGCCAGCAGGTCCGGGACCCCTGGAACTGAAGCTTTCTTT